These 27 T cell receptor beta chains were sequenced from one sample in a study of T cell repertoires in cytomegalovirus infection. These receptors' antigens are unknown. From the reads, TCRdb called clonotypes with MiXCR, one entry per CDR3 protein. The table shows approximately 590,000 distinct CDR3 sequences, with approximately 40% occurring only once. The sequencing here drew on cultured PBMCs, taken from culture after CMV antigen stimulation. These receptors all stem from a human donor in good health (CMV status not recorded). Some clones in this sample may be carry-over from other donors' samples.

The chain joins TRBV2 to TRBJ2-5, with D possibly TRBD2 on 6 matching bases. V dropped 8 bases and J dropped 4 bases, with 14 bases sitting between them. The CDR3 spans 13 residues. Germline CDR1 SNHLY, CDR2 FYNNEI. The CDR3 sequence: CASVSFGRETQYF. In DNA, the CDR3 is TGTGCCAGCGTGAGTTTCGGGAGAGAGACCCAGTACTTC.

This clonotype was seen a single time. This rearrangement joins TRBV7-2 to TRBJ2-3; 9 bases fit TRBD2. The CDR3 covers 17 residues. V lost 1 base, J lost 5 bases, and 10 bases stayed unmatched. Germline CDR1 SGHTA, CDR2 FQGNSA. CDR3 nucleotides: TGTGCCAGCAGCTTAGGATTTGGGCGGGGGGGGGGAGATACGCAGTATTTT. Translation: CASSLGFGRGGGDTQYF.

J is TRBJ1-1 and V is TRBV7-3, with TRBD1 matching 8 bases. The CDR3 spans 13 residues. Germline CDR1 SGHTA, CDR2 FQGTGA. The trim removed 5 bases at V and 7 bases at J, leaving 6 bases unmatched. In DNA form, the CDR3 reads TGTGCCAGCAGCCGCAAGACAGGGGTTGAAGCTTTCTTT. As protein: CASSRKTGVEAFF.

The V call is TRBV7-2, the J call TRBJ2-3; 12 bases fit TRBD2. The CDR3 totals 14 residues. After removal of 4 bases from V and 9 bases from J, the junction contained 5 bases not matched to a gene. The V gene's germline CDR1 is SGHTA and CDR2 FQGNSA. The CDR3 region has the DNA TGTGCCAGCAGCTCCGGGACTAGCGGGCTCACGCAGTATTTT. It codes for CASSSGTSGLTQYF.

The chain has TRBV28 and TRBJ2-3, with D unresolved. The CDR3 is made up of 14 amino acids. V was cut by 5 bases and J by 2 bases, with 11 bases left in between. Germline-derived CDR1 and CDR2 are MDHEN and SYDVKM. As DNA, the CDR3 is TGTGCCAGCAGTCCCCACAGCGACACAGATACGCAGTATTTT. Amino acid sequence: CASSPHSDTDTQYF.

This sequence joins TRBV7-6 and TRBJ2-1; 8 nucleotides agree with TRBD2. This CDR3 region has 15 residues. Germline values: CDR1 SGHVS, CDR2 FNYEAQ. The J segment lost 4 bases and the V segment lost 1 base, leaving 3 bases of the junction unmatched. In DNA, the CDR3 is TGTGCCAGCAGCTTAGAACTAGCGGTATACAATGAGCAGTTCTTC. Translation gives CASSLELAVYNEQFF.

For this clonotype: One end of the junction varies from germline; a read error may be responsible. The J gene is TRBJ2-1, the V gene TRBV6-5, with D tentatively TRBD1 or TRBD2 (5 bases each). Germline assignment: CDR1 MNHEY and CDR2 SVGAGI. The CDR3 loop spans 15 amino acids. Here the CDR3 reads CASSDSWGKYNEQFF. The CDR3 nucleotides are TGTGCCAGCAGTGACTCTTGGGGGAAATACAATGAGCAGTTCTTC.

This clonotype was seen once. V gene TRBV6-8 combines with J gene TRBJ2-7, with TRBD2 identical over 8 bases. Germline CDR1 and CDR2: MNHGY and SAAAGT. The J segment lost 5 bases and the V segment lost 5 bases, leaving 11 bases of the junction unmatched. The CDR3 runs to 15 residues. The CDR3 nucleotides are TGTGCCAGCAGTGTACGGGGACTAGAATCCCACGAGCAGTACTTC. It specifies CASSVRGLESHEQYF.

The chain has TRBV20-1 and TRBJ1-1; D remains unclear. The V gene lost 1 base and the J gene lost 3 bases, with 12 bases spanning the gap. The germline V gene encodes CDR1 DFQATT and CDR2 SNEGSKA (reference sequence). The CDR3 runs 14 residues. CDR3: CSARVGLVDTEAFF. In DNA, the CDR3 is TGCAGTGCTAGAGTAGGACTCGTGGACACTGAAGCTTTCTTT.

This chain connects TRBV7-8 to TRBJ2-1, with 9 positions matching TRBD2. Per germline, CDR1 SGHVS and CDR2 FQNEAQ. Losses at the gene ends were 5 bases for V and 6 bases for J; bases not matched to a gene: 11. The CDR3 loop spans 16 amino acids. CDR3 in amino acids: CASSPHPGLASNEQFF. The CDR3 bases are TGTGCCAGCAGCCCACACCCGGGACTAGCTTCCAATGAGCAGTTCTTC.

This clonotype has only a few counts. The chain combines TRBV7-9 with TRBJ1-5; perhaps TRBD1 as D (5 bases). The CDR3 is 16 amino acids. CDR1 is SEHNR, CDR2 FQNEAQ, per germline (reference sequence). V dropped 1 base and J dropped 4 bases, with 14 bases sitting between them. In nucleotides, the CDR3 is TGTGCCAGCAGCTTAGACGGGGGGGTAACAAATCAGCCCCAGCATTTT. Translating gives CASSLDGGVTNQPQHF.

This chain uses TRBV11-3 with TRBJ2-1; TRBD2 aligns across 13 bases. V lost 4 bases, J lost 10 bases, and 13 bases stayed unmatched. The germline CDR1 and CDR2 sequences are SGHNT and YENEEA. CDR3 length equals 17 residues. The CDR3: CASSSAVGLAGVGEQFF. The CDR3 nucleotides read TGTGCCAGCAGCTCCGCGGTAGGACTAGCGGGAGTAGGGGAGCAGTTCTTC.

There are a few counts of this clonotype. The CDR3 region is CASFRDSYNEQFF. The CDR3 coding sequence is TGCGCCAGCTTCCGGGACTCATACAATGAGCAGTTCTTC. This chain uses TRBV10-2 with TRBJ2-1, with D possibly matching TRBD2 (6 bases). This CDR3 is built from 13 residues. Germline values: CDR1 WSHSY, CDR2 SAAADI. Trimming took 8 bases from V and 4 from J, leaving 12 bases between them.

In this sample, this clonotype turned up a few times. The V and J genes are TRBV7-2 and TRBJ1-4, with D tentatively TRBD1 (5 bases). Germline CDR1 reads SGHTA; CDR2 reads FQGNSA. This CDR3 contains 14 residues. Between the trimmed V and J ends, which lost 5 bases and 3 bases, there was a span of 10 bases. The CDR3 DNA reads TGTGCCAGCAGCCCAGGGCTGGCTAATGAAAAACTGTTTTTT. This translates into CASSPGLANEKLFF.

The chain is built from TRBV19 and TRBJ1-5; D uncertain. The V end was cut by 1 base, the J end by 5 bases, with 12 bases between. Germline CDR1 reads LNHDA; CDR2 reads SQIVND (reference sequence). The CDR3 spans 15 residues. The CDR3 here is CASSIAWSRDQPQHF. DNA for the CDR3: TGTGCCAGTAGTATAGCTTGGAGTAGGGATCAGCCCCAGCATTTT.

The genes are TRBV6-6 and TRBJ2-2; 7 bases align to TRBD2. The junction had 2 bases not matched to a gene; V was cut back by 6 bases and J by 1 base. Germline V gives CDR1 MNHNY, CDR2 SVGAGI (reference sequence). This CDR3 comprises 14 residues. This chain's CDR3 is CASRTSLNTGELFF. The DNA for the CDR3 is TGTGCCAGCAGGACTAGCCTGAACACCGGGGAGCTGTTTTTT.

This clonotype was seen a few times. The genes are TRBV27 and TRBJ2-2; 9 bases match TRBD1. There are 16 residues in the CDR3. Germline lookup yields CDR1 MNHEY and CDR2 SMNVEV (reference sequence). V gave up 5 bases and J gave up 6 bases; unmatched junction bases: 10. CDR3 amino acids: CASSPTGGLLAGELFF. In nucleotides, the CDR3 is TGTGCCAGCAGTCCTACAGGGGGCCTCCTTGCCGGGGAGCTGTTTTTT.

Details on this clonotype: A much larger clone sits a single nucleotide away, making a read error possible. The CDR3 region is CASSFSGFYDQYF. The DNA for the CDR3 is TGTGCCAGCAGCTTTAGCGGTTTCTACGATCAGTACTTC. The chain is built from TRBV7-2 and TRBJ2-7, with D perhaps matching TRBD2 (6 bases). Germline CDR1 reads SGHTA; CDR2 reads FQGNSA. The length of the CDR3 is 13 residues.

The CDR3 loop is CASSLAQGHYGYTF. Written as DNA, the CDR3 is TGTGCCAGCAGCTTAGCACAGGGCCATTATGGCTACACCTTC. The chain carries TRBV7-9 and TRBJ1-2; possibly TRBD1 for D (6 bases). This CDR3 region has 14 residues. Germline CDR1 is SEHNR and CDR2 is FQNEAQ (reference sequence). The ends were cut back, 0 bases at V and 5 bases at J, with 10 bases in the middle.

The rearrangement joins TRBV4-1 to TRBJ1-1, with a possible D match to TRBD1 (5 bases). In germline, CDR1 is MGHRA, CDR2 YSYEKL. V dropped 3 bases and J dropped 0 bases, with 11 bases sitting between them. The CDR3 length is 15 residues. The CDR3 bases are TGCGCCAGCAGCCACCTGACAGCCTTGAACACTGAAGCTTTCTTT. This codes for CASSHLTALNTEAFF.

This clonotype was observed a handful of times. The rearrangement uses TRBV28 and TRBJ1-5; D possibly corresponds to TRBD1 (5 bases). This CDR3 is built from 15 residues. V lost 2 bases and J 0 bases, leaving 8 bases between the germline ends. Germline lookup yields CDR1 MDHEN and CDR2 SYDVKM. The CDR3 is CASSLGTSSNQPQHF. DNA of the CDR3: TGTGCCAGCAGTTTAGGGACGTCTAGCAATCAGCCCCAGCATTTT.

The V and J genes are TRBV5-4 and TRBJ1-1, with a possible D match to TRBD1 (6 bases). This CDR3 comprises 15 residues. Germline CDR1 is SGHNT and CDR2 is YYREEE (reference sequence). V shed 3 bases and J shed 8 bases, with 20 bases lying between them. CDR3 sequence (DNA): TGTGCCAGCAGCTCACGAACAGAAGGGACATCGGAAGCTTTCTTT. Its protein is CASSSRTEGTSEAFF.

This chain joins TRBV6-1 and TRBJ1-4, with D hard to call. Germline V CDR1 and CDR2: MNHNS, SASEGT. The CDR3 is 14 residues long. V was shortened by 7 bases and J by 8 bases, with 17 bases between the two germline ends. The CDR3 DNA is TGTGCCAGCACCTTCGGGGTGGAGGGAGAAAAACTGTTTTTT. Translating gives CASTFGVEGEKLFF.

In regard to this clonotype: The junction does not match germline at one end; this may be a read error. The chain couples TRBV7-2 to TRBJ1-5; D remains unclear. Germline lookup yields CDR1 SGHTA and CDR2 FQGNSA. This CDR3 has 14 residues. CDR3 sequence: CASSLAYSNQPQHF. Written as DNA, the CDR3 is TGTGCCAGCAGCCTAGCCTATAGCAATCAGCCCCAGCATTTT.

Only a few counts were recorded for this clonotype. This chain uses TRBV7-7 with TRBJ2-5, with a tentative D call TRBD1 (5 bases). Germline V gene sequence: CDR1 SSHAT, CDR2 FNYEAQ (reference sequence). This CDR3 is built from 15 residues. V was trimmed by 4 bases and J by 3 bases, leaving 15 bases between them. CDR3 region: CASSSVGDRKETQYF. The DNA of the CDR3 is TGTGCCAGCAGCTCCGTGGGTGACAGAAAAGAGACCCAGTACTTC. Looking up the rest from reference TRBV7-7 and TRBJ2-5 gives the full variable domain: GAGVSQSPRYKVTKRGQDVTLRCDPISSHATLYWYQQALGQGPEFLTYFNYEAQPDKSGLPSDRFSAERPEGSISTLTIQRTEQRDSAMYRCASSSVGDRKETQYFGPGTRLLVL.

This chain connects TRBV20-1 to TRBJ2-5; D is unclear. Germline V CDR1 and CDR2: DFQATT, SNEGSKA (reference sequence). This CDR3 has 11 residues. The V end was cut by 3 bases, the J end by 4 bases, with 6 bases between. DNA for the CDR3: TGCAGTGCTAGTCAAAGAGAGACCCAGTACTTC. It encodes CSASQRETQYF.

This chain joins TRBV7-2 and TRBJ2-5, with 9 bases lining up with TRBD2. The CDR3 spans 15 residues. V dropped 7 bases and J dropped 1; count of bases not matched to a gene: 7. Germline V gives CDR1 SGHTA, CDR2 FQGNSA. The CDR3 protein is CASTSSGGPQETQYF. Here the CDR3 DNA reads TGTGCCAGCACCTCCAGCGGGGGGCCCCAAGAGACCCAGTACTTC.